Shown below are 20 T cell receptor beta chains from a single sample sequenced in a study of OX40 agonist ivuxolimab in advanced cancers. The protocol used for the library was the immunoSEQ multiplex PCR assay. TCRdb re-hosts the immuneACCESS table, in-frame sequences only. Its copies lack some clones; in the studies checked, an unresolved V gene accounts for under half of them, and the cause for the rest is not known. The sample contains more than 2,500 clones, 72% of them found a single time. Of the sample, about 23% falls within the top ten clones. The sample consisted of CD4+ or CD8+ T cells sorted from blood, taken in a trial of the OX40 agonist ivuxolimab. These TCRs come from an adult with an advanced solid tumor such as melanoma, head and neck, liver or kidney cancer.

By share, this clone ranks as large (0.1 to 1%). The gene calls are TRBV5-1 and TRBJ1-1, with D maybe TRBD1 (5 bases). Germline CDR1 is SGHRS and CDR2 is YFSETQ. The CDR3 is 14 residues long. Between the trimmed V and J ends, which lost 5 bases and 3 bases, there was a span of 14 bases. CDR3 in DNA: TGCGCCAGCAGTTTCACCCGGGGGGACACTGAAGCTTTCTTT. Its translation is CASSFTRGDTEAFF.

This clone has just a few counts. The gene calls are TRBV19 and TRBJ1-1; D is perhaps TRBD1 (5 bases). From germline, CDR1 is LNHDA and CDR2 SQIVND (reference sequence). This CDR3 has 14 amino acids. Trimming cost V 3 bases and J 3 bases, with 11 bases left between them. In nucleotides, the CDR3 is TGTGCCAGTAGTATCTCGGGACTCGACACTGAAGCTTTCTTT. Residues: CASSISGLDTEAFF.

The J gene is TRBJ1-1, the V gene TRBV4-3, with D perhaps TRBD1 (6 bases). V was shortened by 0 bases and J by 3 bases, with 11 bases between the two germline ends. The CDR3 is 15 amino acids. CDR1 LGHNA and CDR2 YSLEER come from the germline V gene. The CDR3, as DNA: TGCGCCAGCAGCCAAGATACAGGGCTGTACACTGAAGCTTTCTTT. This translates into CASSQDTGLYTEAFF.

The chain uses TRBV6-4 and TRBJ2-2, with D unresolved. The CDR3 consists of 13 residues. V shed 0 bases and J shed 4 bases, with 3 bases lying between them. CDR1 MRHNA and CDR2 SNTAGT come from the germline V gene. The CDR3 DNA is TGTGCCAGCAGTGACTCGACCACCGGGGAGCTGTTTTTT. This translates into CASSDSTTGELFF.

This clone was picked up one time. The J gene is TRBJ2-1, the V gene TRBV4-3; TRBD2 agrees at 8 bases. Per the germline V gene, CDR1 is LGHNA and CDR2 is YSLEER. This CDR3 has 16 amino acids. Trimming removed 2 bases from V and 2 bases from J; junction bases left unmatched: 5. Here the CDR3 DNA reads TGCGCCAGCAGCCAACCCCTAGCGGGCCCCTACAATGAGCAGTTCTTC. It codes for CASSQPLAGPYNEQFF.

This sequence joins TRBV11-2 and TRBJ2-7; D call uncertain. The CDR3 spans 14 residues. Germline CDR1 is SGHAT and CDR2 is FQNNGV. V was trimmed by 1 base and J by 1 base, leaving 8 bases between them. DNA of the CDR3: TGTGCCAGCAGCTTAGTCGGACGGTCCTACGAGCAGTACTTC. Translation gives CASSLVGRSYEQYF.

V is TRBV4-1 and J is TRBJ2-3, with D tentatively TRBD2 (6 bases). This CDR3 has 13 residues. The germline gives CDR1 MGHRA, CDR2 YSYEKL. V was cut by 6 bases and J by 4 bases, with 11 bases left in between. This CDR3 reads CASRLPSADTQYF. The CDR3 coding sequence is TGCGCCAGCAGATTACCTAGCGCAGATACGCAGTATTTT.

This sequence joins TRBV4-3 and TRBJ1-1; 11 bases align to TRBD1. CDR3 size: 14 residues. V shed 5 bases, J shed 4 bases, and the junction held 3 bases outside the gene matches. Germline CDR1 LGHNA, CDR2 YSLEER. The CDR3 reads CASSWGTGGTEAFF. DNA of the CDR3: TGCGCCAGCAGCTGGGGGACAGGGGGCACTGAAGCTTTCTTT.

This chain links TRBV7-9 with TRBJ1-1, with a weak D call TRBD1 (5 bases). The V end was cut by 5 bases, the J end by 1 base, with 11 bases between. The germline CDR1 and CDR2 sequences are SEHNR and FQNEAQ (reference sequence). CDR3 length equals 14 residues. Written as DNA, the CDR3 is TGTGCCAGCAGCCTTACCGGGGCGAACACTGAAGCTTTCTTT. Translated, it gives CASSLTGANTEAFF. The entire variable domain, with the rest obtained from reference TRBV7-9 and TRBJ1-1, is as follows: DTGVSQNPRHKITKRGQNVTFRCDPISEHNRLYWYRQTLGQGPEFLTYFQNEAQLEKSRLLSDRFSAERPKGSFSTLEIQRTEQGDSAMYLCASSLTGANTEAFFGQGTRLTVV.

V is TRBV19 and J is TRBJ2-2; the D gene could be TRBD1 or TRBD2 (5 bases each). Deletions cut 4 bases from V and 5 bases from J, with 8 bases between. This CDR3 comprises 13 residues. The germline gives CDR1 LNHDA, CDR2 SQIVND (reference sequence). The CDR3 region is CASSKGRTGELFF. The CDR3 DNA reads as TGTGCCAGTAGTAAGGGGAGAACCGGGGAGCTGTTTTTT.

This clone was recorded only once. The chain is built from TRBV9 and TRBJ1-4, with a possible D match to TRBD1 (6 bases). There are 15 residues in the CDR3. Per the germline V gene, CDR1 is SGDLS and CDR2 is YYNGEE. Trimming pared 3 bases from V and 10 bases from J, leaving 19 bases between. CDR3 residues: CASSASPGTKGKLFF. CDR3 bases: TGTGCCAGCAGCGCATCACCCGGGACAAAGGGAAAACTGTTTTTT.

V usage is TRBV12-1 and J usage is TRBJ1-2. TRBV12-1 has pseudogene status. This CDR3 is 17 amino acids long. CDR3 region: CASSLHMGGLRLGGYTF. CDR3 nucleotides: TGTGCCAGCAGCCTCCATATGGGGGGGCTCCGCTTAGGCGGCTACACCTTC.

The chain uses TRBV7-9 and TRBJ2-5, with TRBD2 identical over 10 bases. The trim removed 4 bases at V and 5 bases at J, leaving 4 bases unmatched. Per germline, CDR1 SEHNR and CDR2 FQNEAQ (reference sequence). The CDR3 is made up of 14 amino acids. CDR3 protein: CASSSTSGIETQYF. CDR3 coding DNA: TGTGCCAGCAGCTCAACTAGCGGGATTGAGACCCAGTACTTC.

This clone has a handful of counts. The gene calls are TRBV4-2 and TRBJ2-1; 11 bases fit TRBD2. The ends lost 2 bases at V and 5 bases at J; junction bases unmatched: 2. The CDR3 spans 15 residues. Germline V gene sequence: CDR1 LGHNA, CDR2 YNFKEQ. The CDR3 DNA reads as TGTGCCAGCAGCCAACTAGCGGGGGGAAACAATGAGCAGTTCTTC. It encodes CASSQLAGGNNEQFF.

CDR3 sequence reads: CASSPLLGRGPYYGYTF. The DNA of the CDR3 is TGTGCCAGCAGCCCCCTTTTAGGCAGGGGGCCTTACTATGGCTACACCTTC. The chain couples TRBV7-4 to TRBJ1-2, with TRBD1 matching 8 bases. Germline V gives CDR1 SGHVT, CDR2 SQSDAQ. The CDR3 spans 17 residues. The junction had 14 bases not matched to a gene; V was cut back by 5 bases and J by 3 bases.

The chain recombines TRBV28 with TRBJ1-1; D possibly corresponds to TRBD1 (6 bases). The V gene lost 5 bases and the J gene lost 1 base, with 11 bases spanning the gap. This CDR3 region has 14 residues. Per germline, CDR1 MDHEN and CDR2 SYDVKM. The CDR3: CASSPGQGNTEAFF. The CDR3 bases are TGTGCCAGCAGTCCGGGACAAGGGAACACTGAAGCTTTCTTT. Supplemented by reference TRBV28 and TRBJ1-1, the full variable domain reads DVKVTQSSRYLVKRTGEKVFLECVQDMDHENMFWYRQDPGLGLRLIYFSYDVKMKEKGDIPEGYSVSREKKERFSLILESASTNQTSMYLCASSPGQGNTEAFFGQGTRLTVV.

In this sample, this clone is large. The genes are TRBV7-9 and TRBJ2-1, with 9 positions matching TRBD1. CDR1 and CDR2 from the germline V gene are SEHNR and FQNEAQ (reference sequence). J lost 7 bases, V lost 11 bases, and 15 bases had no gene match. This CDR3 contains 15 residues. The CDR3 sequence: CAAQKGTGSGNEQFF. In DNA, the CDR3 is TGTGCCGCGCAAAAAGGGACAGGGTCAGGGAATGAGCAGTTCTTC.

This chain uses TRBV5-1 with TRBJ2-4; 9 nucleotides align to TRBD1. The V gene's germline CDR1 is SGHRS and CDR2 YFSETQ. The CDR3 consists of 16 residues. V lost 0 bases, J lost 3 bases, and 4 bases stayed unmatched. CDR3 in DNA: TGCGCCAGCAGCTTGGCCATGGGACAGGGCAAAAACATTCAGTACTTC. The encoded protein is CASSLAMGQGKNIQYF.

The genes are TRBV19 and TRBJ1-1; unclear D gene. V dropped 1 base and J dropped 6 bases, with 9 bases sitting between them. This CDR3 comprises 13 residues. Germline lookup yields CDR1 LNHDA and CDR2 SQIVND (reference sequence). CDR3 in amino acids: CASSIGGSPEAFF. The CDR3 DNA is TGTGCCAGTAGTATAGGCGGGTCTCCTGAAGCTTTCTTT. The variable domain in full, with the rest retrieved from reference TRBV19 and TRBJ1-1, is DGGITQSPKYLFRKEGQNVTLSCEQNLNHDAMYWYRQDPGQGLRLIYYSQIVNDFQKGDIAEGYSVSREKKESFPLTVTSAQKNPTAFYLCASSIGGSPEAFFGQGTRLTVV.

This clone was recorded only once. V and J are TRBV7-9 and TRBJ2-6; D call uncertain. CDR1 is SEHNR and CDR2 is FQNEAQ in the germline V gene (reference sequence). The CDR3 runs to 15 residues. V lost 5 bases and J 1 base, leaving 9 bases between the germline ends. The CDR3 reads CASSVTESGANVLTF. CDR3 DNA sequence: TGTGCCAGCAGCGTCACAGAGTCTGGGGCCAACGTCCTGACTTTC.